This T cell receptor (beta chain) was obtained from a study of blood T cell repertoires in COVID-19. This clone was picked up one time. The table came from immunoSEQ multiplex PCR; TCRdb's copy has only in-frame clones and leaves some out. There are just over 80,000 clones in the sample; around 89% occur only once, and 0.95% to 1.5% lies in the top ten. The receptor's source is a woman between 50 and 59 years old with acute COVID-19. Sequencing was carried out using PBMCs or T cells enriched from blood (not recorded which).

CDR3 amino acids: CASSPGNSYEQYF. CDR3 in DNA: TGTGCCAGCAGCCCCGGGAACTCCTACGAGCAGTACTTC. The chain couples TRBV6-2 or TRBV6-3 to TRBJ2-7; maybe TRBD2 (5 bases). The CDR3 has 13 amino acids. CDR1 is MNHEY and CDR2 is SVGEGT in the germline V gene. V shed 6 bases and J shed 0 bases, with 9 bases lying between them.